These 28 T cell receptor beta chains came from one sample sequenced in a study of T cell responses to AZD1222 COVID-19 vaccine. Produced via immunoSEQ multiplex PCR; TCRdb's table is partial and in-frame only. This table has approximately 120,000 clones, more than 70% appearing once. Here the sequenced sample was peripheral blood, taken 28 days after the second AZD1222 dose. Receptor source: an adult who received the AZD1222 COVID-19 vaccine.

The CDR3 is CASSSFGTDNYGYTF. The CDR3, as DNA: TGTGCCAGCAGTTCTTTCGGGACAGATAACTATGGCTACACCTTC. This rearrangement joins TRBV28 to TRBJ1-2; 7 positions match TRBD1. Losses at the gene ends were 4 bases for V and 1 base for J; bases not matched to a gene: 6. The germline V gene encodes CDR1 MDHEN and CDR2 SYDVKM. CDR3 length: 15 amino acids.

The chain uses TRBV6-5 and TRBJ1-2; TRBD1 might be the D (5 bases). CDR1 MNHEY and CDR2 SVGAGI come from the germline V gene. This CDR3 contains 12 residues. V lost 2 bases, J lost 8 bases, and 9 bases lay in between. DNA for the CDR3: TGTGCCAGCAGTTACCGCAGGGAGGGCTACACCTTC. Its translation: CASSYRREGYTF.

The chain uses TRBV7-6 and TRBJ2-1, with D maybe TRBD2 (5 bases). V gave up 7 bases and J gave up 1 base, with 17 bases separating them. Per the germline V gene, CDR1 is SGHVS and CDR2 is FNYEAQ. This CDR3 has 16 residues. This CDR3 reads CASTASVEGSYNEQFF. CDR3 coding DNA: TGTGCCAGCACCGCTTCCGTAGAGGGATCCTACAATGAGCAGTTCTTC.

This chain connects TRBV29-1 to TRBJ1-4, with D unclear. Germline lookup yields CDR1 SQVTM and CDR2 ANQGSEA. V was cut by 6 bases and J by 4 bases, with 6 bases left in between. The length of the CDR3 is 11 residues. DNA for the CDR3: TGCAGCGTGTACCTTAATGAAAAACTGTTTTTT. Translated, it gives CSVYLNEKLFF.

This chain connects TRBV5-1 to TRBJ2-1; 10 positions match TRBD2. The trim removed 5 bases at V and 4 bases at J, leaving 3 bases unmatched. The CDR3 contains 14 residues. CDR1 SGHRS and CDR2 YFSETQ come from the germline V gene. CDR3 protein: CASSTSGDYNEQFF. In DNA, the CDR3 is TGCGCCAGCAGTACTAGCGGGGATTACAATGAGCAGTTCTTC.

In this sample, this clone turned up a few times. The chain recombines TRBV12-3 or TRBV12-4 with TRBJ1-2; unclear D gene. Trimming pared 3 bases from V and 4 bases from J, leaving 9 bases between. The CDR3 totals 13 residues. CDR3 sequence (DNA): TGTGCCAGCAGTTTGCCCGGTCTCTATGGCTACACCTTC. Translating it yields CASSLPGLYGYTF.

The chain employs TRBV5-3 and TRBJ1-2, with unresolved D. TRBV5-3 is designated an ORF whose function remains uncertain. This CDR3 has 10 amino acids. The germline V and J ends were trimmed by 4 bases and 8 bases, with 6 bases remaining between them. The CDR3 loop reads CARSNGGYTF. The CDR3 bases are TGTGCCAGAAGCAACGGAGGCTACACCTTC.

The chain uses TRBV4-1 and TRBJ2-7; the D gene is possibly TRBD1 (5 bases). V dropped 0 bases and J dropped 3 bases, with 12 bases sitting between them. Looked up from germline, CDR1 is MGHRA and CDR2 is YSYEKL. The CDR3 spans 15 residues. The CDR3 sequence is CASSQEQGGYYEQYF. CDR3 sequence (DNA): TGCGCCAGCAGCCAAGAGCAGGGTGGGTACTACGAGCAGTACTTC.

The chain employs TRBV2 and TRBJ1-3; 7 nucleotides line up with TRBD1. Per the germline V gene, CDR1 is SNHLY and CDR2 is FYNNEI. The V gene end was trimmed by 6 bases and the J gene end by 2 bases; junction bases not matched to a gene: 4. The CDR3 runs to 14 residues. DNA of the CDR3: TGTGCCAGCAGGGGGACAGACCCTGGAAACACCATATATTTT. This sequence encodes CASRGTDPGNTIYF.

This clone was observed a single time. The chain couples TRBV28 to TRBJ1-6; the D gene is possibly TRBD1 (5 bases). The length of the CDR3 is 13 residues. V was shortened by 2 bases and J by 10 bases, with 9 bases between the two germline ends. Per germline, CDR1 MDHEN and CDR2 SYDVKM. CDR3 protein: CASSLQGGSPLHF. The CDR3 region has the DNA TGTGCCAGCAGTTTACAGGGAGGCTCACCCCTCCACTTT.

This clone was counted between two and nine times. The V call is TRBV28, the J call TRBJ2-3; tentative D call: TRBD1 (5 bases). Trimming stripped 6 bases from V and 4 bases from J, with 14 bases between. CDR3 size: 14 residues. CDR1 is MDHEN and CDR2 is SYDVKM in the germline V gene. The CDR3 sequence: CASSRQPRADTQYF. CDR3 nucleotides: TGTGCCAGCAGCCGACAGCCGCGAGCAGATACGCAGTATTTT. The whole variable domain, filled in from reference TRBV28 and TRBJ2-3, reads DVKVTQSSRYLVKRTGEKVFLECVQDMDHENMFWYRQDPGLGLRLIYFSYDVKMKEKGDIPEGYSVSREKKERFSLILESASTNQTSMYLCASSRQPRADTQYFGPGTRLTVL.

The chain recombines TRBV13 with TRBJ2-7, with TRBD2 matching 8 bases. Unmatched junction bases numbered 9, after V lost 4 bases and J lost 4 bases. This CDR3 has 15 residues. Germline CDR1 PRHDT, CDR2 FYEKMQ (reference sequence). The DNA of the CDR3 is TGTGCCAGCAGCTGGGGCGGGGGGTCGGCGTACGAGCAGTACTTC. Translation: CASSWGGGSAYEQYF.

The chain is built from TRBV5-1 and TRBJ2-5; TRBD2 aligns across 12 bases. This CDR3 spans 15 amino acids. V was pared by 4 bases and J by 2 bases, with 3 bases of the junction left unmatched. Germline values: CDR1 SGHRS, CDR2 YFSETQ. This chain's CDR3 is CASSRGLAGQETQYF. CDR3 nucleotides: TGCGCCAGCAGCCGCGGACTAGCGGGACAAGAGACCCAGTACTTC.

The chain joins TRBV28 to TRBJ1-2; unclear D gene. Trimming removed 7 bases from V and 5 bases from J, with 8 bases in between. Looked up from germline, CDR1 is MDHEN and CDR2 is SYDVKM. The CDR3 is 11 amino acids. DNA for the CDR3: TGTGCCAGCACCAGCCTTTATGGCTACACCTTC. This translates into CASTSLYGYTF.

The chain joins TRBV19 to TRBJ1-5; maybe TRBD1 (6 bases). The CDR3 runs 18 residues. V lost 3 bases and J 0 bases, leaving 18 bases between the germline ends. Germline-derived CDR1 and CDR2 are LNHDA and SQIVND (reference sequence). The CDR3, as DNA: TGTGCCAGTAGTATTTCGGGGCAGGGGAGGGCTAGCAATCAGCCCCAGCATTTT. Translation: CASSISGQGRASNQPQHF.

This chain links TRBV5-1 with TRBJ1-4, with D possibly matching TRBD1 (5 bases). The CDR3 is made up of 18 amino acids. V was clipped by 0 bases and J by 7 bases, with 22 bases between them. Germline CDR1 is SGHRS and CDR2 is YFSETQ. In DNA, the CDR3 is TGCGCCAGCAGCTTGGATACCGCCAGGGCAACAGGTGGTGAAAAACTGTTTTTT. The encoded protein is CASSLDTARATGGEKLFF.

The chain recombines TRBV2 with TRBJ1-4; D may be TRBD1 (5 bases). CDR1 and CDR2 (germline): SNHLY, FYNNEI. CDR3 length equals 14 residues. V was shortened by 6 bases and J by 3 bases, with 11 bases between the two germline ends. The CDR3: CASRRGASNEKLFF. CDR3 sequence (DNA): TGTGCCAGCAGGCGAGGGGCCTCTAATGAAAAACTGTTTTTT.

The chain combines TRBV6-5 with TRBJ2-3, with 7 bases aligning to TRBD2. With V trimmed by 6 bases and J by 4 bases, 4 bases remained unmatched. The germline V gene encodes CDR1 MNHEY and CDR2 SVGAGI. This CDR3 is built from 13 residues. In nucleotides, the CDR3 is TGTGCCAGCAGCGCCCGGGGGGCAGATACGCAGTATTTT. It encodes CASSARGADTQYF.

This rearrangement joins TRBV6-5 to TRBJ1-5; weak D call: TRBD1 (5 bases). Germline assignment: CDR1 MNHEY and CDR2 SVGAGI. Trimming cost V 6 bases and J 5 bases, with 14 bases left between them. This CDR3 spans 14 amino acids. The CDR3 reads CASRGPGADQPQHF. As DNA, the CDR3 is TGTGCCAGCAGGGGACCCGGGGCCGATCAGCCCCAGCATTTT.

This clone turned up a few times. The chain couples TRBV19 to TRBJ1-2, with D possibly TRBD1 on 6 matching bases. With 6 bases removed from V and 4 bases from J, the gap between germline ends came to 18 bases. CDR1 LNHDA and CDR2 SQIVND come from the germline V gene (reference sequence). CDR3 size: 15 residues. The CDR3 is CASRTSAGAVYGYTF. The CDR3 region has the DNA TGTGCCAGTAGGACCTCCGCAGGGGCGGTCTATGGCTACACCTTC.

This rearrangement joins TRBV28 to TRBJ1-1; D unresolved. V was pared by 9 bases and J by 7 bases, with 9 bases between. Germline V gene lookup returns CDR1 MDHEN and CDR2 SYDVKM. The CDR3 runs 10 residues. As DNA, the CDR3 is TGTGCCAGTTCGGACTTTGAAGCTTTCTTT. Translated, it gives CASSDFEAFF. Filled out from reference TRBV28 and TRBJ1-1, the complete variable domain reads DVKVTQSSRYLVKRTGEKVFLECVQDMDHENMFWYRQDPGLGLRLIYFSYDVKMKEKGDIPEGYSVSREKKERFSLILESASTNQTSMYLCASSDFEAFFGQGTRLTVV.

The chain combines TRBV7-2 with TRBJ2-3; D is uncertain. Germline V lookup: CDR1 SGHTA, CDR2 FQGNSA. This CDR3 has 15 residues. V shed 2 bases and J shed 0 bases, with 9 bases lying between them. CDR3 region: CASSLFRLSTDTQYF. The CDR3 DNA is TGTGCCAGCAGCTTATTCAGACTTAGCACAGATACGCAGTATTTT. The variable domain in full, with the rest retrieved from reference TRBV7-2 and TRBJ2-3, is GAGVSQSPSNKVTEKGKDVELRCDPISGHTALYWYRQSLGQGLEFLIYFQGNSAPDKSGLPSDRFSAERTGGSVSTLTIQRTQQEDSAVYLCASSLFRLSTDTQYFGPGTRLTVL.

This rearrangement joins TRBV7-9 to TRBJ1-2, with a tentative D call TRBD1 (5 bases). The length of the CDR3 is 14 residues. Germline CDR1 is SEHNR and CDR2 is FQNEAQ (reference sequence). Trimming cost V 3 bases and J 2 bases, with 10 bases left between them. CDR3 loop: CASSFLQENYGYTF. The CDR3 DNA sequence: TGTGCCAGCAGCTTTCTACAGGAGAACTATGGCTACACCTTC.

Here the CDR3 DNA reads TGCAGCGTTGCCGGTGGACAGGGGGCCAACTACAATGAGCAGTTCTTC. It specifies CSVAGGQGANYNEQFF. This chain joins TRBV29-1 and TRBJ2-1, with 11 bases lining up with TRBD1. Unmatched junction bases numbered 8, after V lost 4 bases and J lost 3 bases. The V gene's germline CDR1 is SQVTM and CDR2 ANQGSEA. The CDR3 runs 16 residues.

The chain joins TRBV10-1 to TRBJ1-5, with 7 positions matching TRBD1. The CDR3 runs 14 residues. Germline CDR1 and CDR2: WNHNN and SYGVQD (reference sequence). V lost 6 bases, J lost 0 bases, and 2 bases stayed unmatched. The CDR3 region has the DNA TGCGCCAGCAGGACAGGGAATAGCAATCAGCCCCAGCATTTT. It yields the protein CASRTGNSNQPQHF.

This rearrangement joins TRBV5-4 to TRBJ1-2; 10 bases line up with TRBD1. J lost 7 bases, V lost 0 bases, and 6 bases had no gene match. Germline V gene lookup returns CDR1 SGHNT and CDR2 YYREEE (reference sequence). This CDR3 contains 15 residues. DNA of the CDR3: TGTGCCAGCAGCTTGGAAGACAGGGGGCTCGTTGGCTACACCTTC. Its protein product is CASSLEDRGLVGYTF.

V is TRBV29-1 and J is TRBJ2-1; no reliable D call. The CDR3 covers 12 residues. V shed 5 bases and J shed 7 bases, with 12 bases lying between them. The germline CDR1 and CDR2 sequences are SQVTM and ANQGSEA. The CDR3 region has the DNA TGCAGCGTTCCCGACCCGCTGAATGAGCAGTTCTTC. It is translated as CSVPDPLNEQFF.

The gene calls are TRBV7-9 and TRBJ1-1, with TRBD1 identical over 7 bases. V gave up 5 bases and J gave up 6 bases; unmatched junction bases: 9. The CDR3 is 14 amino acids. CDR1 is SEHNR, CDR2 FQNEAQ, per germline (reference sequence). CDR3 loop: CASSADRNSAEAFF. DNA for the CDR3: TGTGCCAGCAGCGCGGACAGGAATAGCGCTGAAGCTTTCTTT.